The sequence of this TCR beta chain was determined in a study of cytomegalovirus exposure and HLA in healthy donors. The PCR made use of 60 Vbeta and 13 Jbeta primers. Sequencing used immunoSEQ multiplex PCR; TCRdb keeps in-frame clones, though not all of them. This table holds roughly 160,000 clones, around 82% found once. Per germline, CDR1 SGHDT and CDR2 YYEEEE. CDR3 length: 17 amino acids. J was trimmed by 3 bases and V by 0 bases; bases with no gene match: 3. The chain is built from TRBV5-6 and TRBJ2-5; the match to TRBD2 covers 15 bases. The receptor was derived from a boy between 2 and 15 years old in good health and CMV-seronegative. The sequenced sample consisted of PBMCs. CDR3 loop: CASSLAGLAGGEETQYF. The DNA of the CDR3 is TGTGCCAGCAGCTTGGCCGGACTAGCGGGAGGGGAAGAGACCCAGTACTTC.